The sequence of this T cell receptor beta chain was determined in a study of OX40 agonist ivuxolimab in advanced cancers. Study-wide results and limits: In a subset of nonresponders, normalized T-cell clonal expansion was also low.

To note about this clone: Its matching antigen is unknown.

Per germline, CDR1 MNHEY and CDR2 SVGAGI. Trimming removed 5 bases at V and 0 bases at J, with 8 bases between. CDR3 length: 14 amino acids. This table comes from immunoSEQ multiplex PCR, and its TCRdb copy is limited to in-frame clones, with some not included. Of 71,000 or so clones listed, about 85% are singletons. The chain links TRBV6-5 to TRBJ1-5; D is uncertain. The input for sequencing was CD4+ or CD8+ T cells sorted from blood, taken in a trial of the OX40 agonist ivuxolimab. The sequence was collected from an adult with an advanced solid tumor such as melanoma, head and neck, liver or kidney cancer. The CDR3 coding sequence is TGTGCCAGCAGTAAACGCAATAGCAATCAGCCCCAGCATTTT. Translating gives CASSKRNSNQPQHF.